A selection of T cell receptor beta chains follows, all from one sample in a study of cytomegalovirus exposure and HLA in healthy donors. This table comes from immunoSEQ multiplex PCR, and its TCRdb copy is limited to in-frame clones, with some not included. Among 100,000 or so clones, roughly 80% were seen once, and the ten largest hold around 4.4%. Material: PBMCs. These TCRs come from a middle-aged man in good health and CMV-seronegative. The CDR3 runs from the conserved cysteine through the conserved F or W. Fields, in order: V gene, J gene, clone size, D gene, CDR3 protein, CDR3 DNA. D genes are given only for firm matches. Clone size, where shown, is once, few, many, or a class for clones that have expanded.

>TRBV2|TRBJ2-5|-|TRBD2
CASSDLAGGQETQYF
TGTGCCAGCAGTGACTTAGCGGGGGGACAAGAGACCCAGTACTTC
>TRBV5-5|TRBJ2-7|-|-
CASSLRPTEYYDEQYF
TGTGCCAGCAGCTTGCGTCCGACCGAATACTACGACGAGCAGTACTTC
>TRBV4-2|TRBJ2-5|-|TRBD2
CASSQGIAGDQETQYF
TGTGCCAGCAGCCAAGGGATAGCGGGGGACCAAGAGACCCAGTACTTC
>TRBV7-8|TRBJ1-2|-|TRBD1
CASSFQGGDGYTF
TGTGCCAGCAGCTTCCAGGGGGGCGATGGCTACACCTTC
>TRBV7-6|TRBJ2-3|-|TRBD2
CASSSPAGGPTDTQYF
TGTGCCAGCAGCTCCCCAGCGGGGGGGCCCACAGATACGCAGTATTTT
>TRBV28|TRBJ1-2|-|-
CASSSGSGYTF
TGTGCCAGCAGTTCGGGGAGTGGCTACACCTTC
>TRBV7-9|TRBJ2-1|-|-
CASSWRGDEQFF
TGTGCCAGCAGCTGGAGGGGAGATGAGCAGTTCTTC
>TRBV7-9|TRBJ1-1|-|-
CSSSPREGWITEAFF
TGTTCCAGCAGCCCCAGGGAGGGGTGGATAACTGAAGCTTTCTTT
>TRBV2|TRBJ2-1|-|-
CASSDRGNNEQFF
TGTGCCAGCAGTGACAGGGGAAACAATGAGCAGTTCTTC
>TRBV4-1|TRBJ1-5|few|-
CASSQDGPRGAYQPQHF
TGCGCCAGCAGCCAAGATGGCCCCCGGGGAGCCTACCAGCCCCAGCATTTT
>TRBV6-5|TRBJ2-1|few|-
CASRRGGYYEQFF
TGTGCCAGCAGACGTGGAGGGTACTATGAGCAGTTCTTC
>TRBV6-6|TRBJ1-2|-|-
CASSYVTNYGYTF
TGTGCCAGCAGTTACGTGACAAACTATGGCTACACCTTC
>TRBV5-5|TRBJ2-6|-|-
CASSLARSSGANVLTF
TGTGCCAGCAGCTTGGCCCGGAGCTCTGGGGCCAACGTCCTGACTTTC
>TRBV2|TRBJ1-1|-|-
CASSEETEAFF
TGTGCCAGCAGCGAGGAAACTGAAGCTTTCTTT
>TRBV15|TRBJ2-2|-|-
CATSRDVASNTGELFF
TGTGCCACCAGTAGAGATGTGGCTTCGAACACCGGGGAGCTGTTTTTT